This T cell receptor beta chain comes out of a study of blood T cell repertoires in COVID-19 (TCRdb year 2020). Regarding the complete study: Collaborator samples came from the United States, Italy and Spain and covered acute and convalescent phases of COVID-19. The prospective study material was composed of cDNA or gDNA derived from T cells, B-cell-depleted T cells, or PBMCs. Deeply sampled blood TCRbeta repertoires from subjects exposed to, actively infected with, or recovered from COVID-19 were included in the dataset. A freely available public database, intended as a resource for researchers studying the immune response to SARS-CoV-2, is where the repertoires were released. The samples were drawn from the first 160 participants of the ongoing ImmuneRACE study and from over a thousand subjects provided by 6 global collaborators. A de-identified subject ID, COVID-19 status, age in years and sex were almost always included in the sample metadata. HLA class I and class II types, where available, came from metadata supplied by the sample provider rather than from assay-based typing.

What the authors observed across the whole study: The amount of clinical and demographic metadata varied by source and participant and was provided uncurated.

Concerning this clone itself: Its antigen is still unknown. No per-base quality is available; no much larger clone lies one base away.

Each collaborating institution followed its own protocols to collect whole blood in K2EDTA tubes. For TCRbeta analysis, collaborator samples were shipped as frozen whole blood, as isolated PBMCs, or as DNA extracted from either sample type. The immunoSEQ Assay, a bias-controlled multiplex PCR, was used to amplify TCRbeta CDR3 regions from genomic DNA. Regarding the original processing steps: Within the assay, amplification of reference gene primers was used to estimate how many nucleated cells each sample contained. Sequence reads were collapsed and filtered to measure the absolute abundance of every unique TCRbeta CDR3 rearrangement. For each sample, productive Simpson clonality was calculated as the square root of Simpson's diversity index across productive rearrangements. As stored in TCRdb, this immuneACCESS dataset retains in-frame rearrangements with V and J assigned. A fraction of the clones does not appear; measured against another copy, unresolved V genes explain less than half of the discrepancy, and the remainder lacks a known reason. From that table come the V and J calls and clone size; the DNA was used to work out D and trimming. Counted in this sample were about 130,000 clones; about 83% of them appeared once. The ten most abundant clones make up approximately 12% of the sample.

The sequenced sample consisted of peripheral blood. This receptor was identified in a man aged 55 to 70 with acute or convalescent COVID-19.

The nucleotide sequence reads TGTGCCAGCAGCTTGGGTCCTAGCGGGAGCTCCTACGAGCAGTACTTC. It codes for CASSLGPSGSSYEQYF. The chain couples TRBV11-3 to TRBJ2-7, and 10 bases in between align with TRBD2. Ends trimmed: V by 3 bases, J by 0 bases; bases unmatched to a gene: 5. The CDR3 measures 16 amino acids from cysteine to phenylalanine. This entry keeps only the CDR3 DNA: 48 bases, framed from base 1. Via the germline V gene, CDR1 is SGHNT and CDR2 YENEEA. The full variable domain, completed from the reference TRBV11-3 and TRBJ2-7 proteins outside the CDR3, reads EAGVVQSPRYKIIEKKQPVAFWCNPISGHNTLYWYLQNLGQGPELLIRYENEEAVDDSQLPKDRFSAERLKGVDSTLKIQPAELGDSAVYLCASSLGPSGSSYEQYFGPGTRLTVT.